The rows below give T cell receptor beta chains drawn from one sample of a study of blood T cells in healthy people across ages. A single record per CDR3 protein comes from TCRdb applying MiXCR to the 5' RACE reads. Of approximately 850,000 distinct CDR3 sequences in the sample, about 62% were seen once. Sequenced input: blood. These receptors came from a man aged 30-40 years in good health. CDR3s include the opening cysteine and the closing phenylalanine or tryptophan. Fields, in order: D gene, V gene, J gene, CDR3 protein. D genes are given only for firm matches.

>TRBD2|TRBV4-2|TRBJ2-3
CASSQDLAGGTPDTQYF
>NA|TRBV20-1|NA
CSARPFGGVAENAYEQYF
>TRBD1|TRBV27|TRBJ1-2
CASSLSLTGNGYTF
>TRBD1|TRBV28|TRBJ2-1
CASSRDRGNFNEQFF
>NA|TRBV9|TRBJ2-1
CASSVGGITYNEQFF
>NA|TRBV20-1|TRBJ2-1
CSARDRTAAGMEQFF
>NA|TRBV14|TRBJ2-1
CASSQEAWSVNNEQFF
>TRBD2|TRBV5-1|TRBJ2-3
CASSLAQRESGDTQYF
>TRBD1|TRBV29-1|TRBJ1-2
CSVEHRTGDYGYTF
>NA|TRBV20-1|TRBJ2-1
CSARATGTSYNEQFF
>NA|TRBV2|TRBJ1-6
CASTSEGTDNSPLHF
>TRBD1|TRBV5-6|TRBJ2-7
CASSFFTGVGEQYF
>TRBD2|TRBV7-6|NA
CASSAQGTSGSLHEQYF
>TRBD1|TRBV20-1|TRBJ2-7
CSAGRGQGIRNEQYF
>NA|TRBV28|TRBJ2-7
CASNPGGPDEQYF
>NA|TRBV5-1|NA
CASSLGQSSGEQYF
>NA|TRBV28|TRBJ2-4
CASSPSGSRAKNIQYF
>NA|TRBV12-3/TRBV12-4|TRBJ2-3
CASSFRVAADAQYF
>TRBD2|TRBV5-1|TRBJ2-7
CASSPGTSGGRFYEQYF
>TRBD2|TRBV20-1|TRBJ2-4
CSAEPGGIRNIQYF
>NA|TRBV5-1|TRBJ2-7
CASSLELSISYEQYF
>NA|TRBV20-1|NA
CSASRQETQFF
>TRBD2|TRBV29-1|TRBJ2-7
CSVEALSGRTSSYEQYF
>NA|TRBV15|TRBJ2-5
CATSGLEPQETQYF
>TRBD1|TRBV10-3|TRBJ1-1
CAIRGTGDTEAFF
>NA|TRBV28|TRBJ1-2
CASMRQENYGYTF
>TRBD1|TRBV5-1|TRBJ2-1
CASSPGQASNNEQFF
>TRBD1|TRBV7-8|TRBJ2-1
CASSKSWTGESSEQFF
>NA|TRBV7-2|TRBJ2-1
CASSLGGQGDEQFF
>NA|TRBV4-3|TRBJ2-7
CASSQDYQGYEQYF
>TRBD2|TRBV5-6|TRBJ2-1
CASSPGRSYNEQLF
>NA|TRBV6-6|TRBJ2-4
CASTGGGDIQYF
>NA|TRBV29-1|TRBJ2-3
CSVPRADTQYF
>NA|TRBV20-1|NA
CSAPDLQMKNIQYF
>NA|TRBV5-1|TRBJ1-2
CASSTGGVHGYTF
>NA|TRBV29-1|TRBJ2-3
CSVEFRGGFADTQYF
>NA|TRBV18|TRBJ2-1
CASSRDPGEQFF
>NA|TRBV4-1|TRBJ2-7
CASSQDRRGTYEQYF
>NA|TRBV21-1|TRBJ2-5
CASSGLTKGVAGPQETQYF
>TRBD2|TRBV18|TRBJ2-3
CASSRLLANTGTDTQYF
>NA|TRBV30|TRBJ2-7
CAWDPPGRSNEQYF
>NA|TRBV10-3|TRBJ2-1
CASTRDHYNEQFF
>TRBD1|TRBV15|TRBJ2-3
CATSRDGQGADTQYF
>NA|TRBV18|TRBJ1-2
CASSPPGGPYGYTF
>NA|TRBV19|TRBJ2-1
CASSMLRGESYNEQFF
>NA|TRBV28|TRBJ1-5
CASNTPFVQPQHF
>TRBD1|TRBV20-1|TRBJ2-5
CSARVRRDRGVQTQYF
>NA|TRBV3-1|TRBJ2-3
CASSQEWGEGTDTQYF
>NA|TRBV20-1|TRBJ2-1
CSASYYRGNEQFF
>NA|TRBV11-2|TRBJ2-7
CASSLGLNYEQYF
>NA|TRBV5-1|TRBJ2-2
CASSKTGGQANTGELFF
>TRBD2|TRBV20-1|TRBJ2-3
CSARDFRGRALGGTDTQYF